The sequence of this T cell receptor (beta chain) was determined in a study of control samples from healthy donors and cancer patients. The CDR3 sequence is 16 residues long. Germline CDR1 and CDR2: LGHNA and YNFKEQ. Trimming took off 4 bases at V and 1 base at J, with 14 bases between the two ends. The table came from immunoSEQ multiplex PCR; TCRdb's copy has only in-frame clones and leaves some out. The repertoire consists of 130,000 to 150,000 clones, with under 90% occurring once and the leading ten covering over 4%. The J gene is TRBJ2-1, the V gene TRBV4-2; no clear D. This receptor was taken from a man younger than 40 in good health. The sample was blood. The CDR3 sequence: CASSPRSVTSYNEQFF. The CDR3 region has the DNA TGTGCCAGCAGCCCCCGAAGCGTGACATCCTACAATGAGCAGTTCTTC.